This TCR beta chain was identified during a study of neoadjuvant anti-PD-1 for oral cavity cancer. At the level of the study: Patients without progression got a fourth dose around day 43.

Remarks on this clone: What it binds is unknown.

Patients had newly diagnosed, untreated stage II-IVA oral cavity squamous cell carcinoma. The patients had HPV-negative, locally advanced oral cavity squamous cell carcinoma. Study-wide findings and caveats: Non-responders to neoadjuvant nivolumab had significantly more clonal PBMC T cells than responders.

V dropped 6 bases and J dropped 7; count of bases not matched to a gene: 4. CDR3 length equals 13 residues. From germline, CDR1 is MNHEY and CDR2 SMNVEV (reference sequence). Profiling relied on immunoSEQ multiplex PCR, and the TCRdb table lists in-frame clones only, not all of them. Of over 30,000 clones listed, about 86% are singletons. V gene TRBV27 combines with J gene TRBJ1-2, with TRBD1 matching over 11 bases. The receptor was derived from a person between 40 and 85 years old with oral cavity squamous cell carcinoma. This specimen was PBMCs, taken before nivolumab (anti-PD-1) treatment. The CDR3 region is CASRGQGESGYTF. The CDR3 DNA reads TGTGCCAGCAGGGGACAGGGGGAGTCTGGCTACACCTTC.